This T cell receptor beta chain originates from a study of T cell responses to AZD1222 COVID-19 vaccine. Study-level points and caveats: Donor demographics were predominantly white British with a female majority; clonal diversity may be underestimated. When two AZD1222 doses had been given, Spike-specific TCR breadth and depth rose.

Comments on this clone: No antigen is known for it.

CDR1 is LGHDT and CDR2 is YNNKEL in the germline V gene (reference sequence). The trim removed 3 bases at V and 9 bases at J, leaving 15 bases unmatched. There are 17 residues in the CDR3. Here immunoSEQ multiplex PCR was the method, and the copy in TCRdb shows in-frame clones only, minus some. The sample lists 150,000 to 200,000 clones, approximately 94% occurring once. This TCR was recovered from an adult in good health. This sequence joins TRBV3-1 (or the pseudogene TRBV3-2) and TRBJ2-1, with 9 bases matching TRBD2. The sample was peripheral blood, taken on day 0 of AZD1222 vaccination. CDR3 amino acids: CASSHRRGREGPIEQFF. The CDR3 DNA is TGTGCCAGCAGCCACAGACGGGGGCGGGAGGGCCCCATTGAGCAGTTCTTC.